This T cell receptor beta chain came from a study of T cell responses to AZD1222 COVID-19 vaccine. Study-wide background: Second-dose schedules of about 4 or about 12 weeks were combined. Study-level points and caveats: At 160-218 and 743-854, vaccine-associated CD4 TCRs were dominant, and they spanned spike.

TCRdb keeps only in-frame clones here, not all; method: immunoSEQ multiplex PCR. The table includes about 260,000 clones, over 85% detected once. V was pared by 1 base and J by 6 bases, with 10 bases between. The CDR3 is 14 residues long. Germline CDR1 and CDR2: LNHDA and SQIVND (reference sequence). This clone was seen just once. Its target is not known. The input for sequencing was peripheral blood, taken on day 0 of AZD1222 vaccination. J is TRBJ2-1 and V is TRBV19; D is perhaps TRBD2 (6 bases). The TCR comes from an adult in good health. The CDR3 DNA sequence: TGTGCCAGTAGTATAGGTGGCGGGGTCAATGAGCAGTTCTTC. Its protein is CASSIGGGVNEQFF.